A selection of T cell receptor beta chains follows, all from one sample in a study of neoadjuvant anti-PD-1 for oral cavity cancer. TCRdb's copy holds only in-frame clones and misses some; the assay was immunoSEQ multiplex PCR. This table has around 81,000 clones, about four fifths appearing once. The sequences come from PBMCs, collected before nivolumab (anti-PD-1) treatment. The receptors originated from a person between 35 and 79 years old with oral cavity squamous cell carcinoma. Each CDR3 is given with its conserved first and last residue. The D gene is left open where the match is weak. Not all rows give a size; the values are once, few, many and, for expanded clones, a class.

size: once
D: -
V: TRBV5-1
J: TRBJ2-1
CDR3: CASSLSGPENNEQFF
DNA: -

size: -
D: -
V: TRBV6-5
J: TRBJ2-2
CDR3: CASIRGNTGELFF
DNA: TGTGCCAGTATTCGAGGGAACACCGGGGAGCTGTTTTTT

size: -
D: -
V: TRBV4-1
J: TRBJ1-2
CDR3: CASSQDRGWGYTF
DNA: TGCGCCAGCAGCCAAGACCGGGGCTGGGGCTACACCTTC

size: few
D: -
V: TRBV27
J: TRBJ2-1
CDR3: CASSLPGWNEQFF
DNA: TGTGCCAGCAGTTTACCGGGCTGGAATGAGCAGTTCTTC

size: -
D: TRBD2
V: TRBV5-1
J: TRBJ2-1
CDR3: CASSLGLAGVNNEQFF
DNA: TGCGCCAGCAGCTTGGGACTAGCGGGAGTCAACAATGAGCAGTTCTTC

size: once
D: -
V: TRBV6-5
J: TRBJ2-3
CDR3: CASSLLYSTADTQYF
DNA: TGTGCCAGCAGTCTACTATATTCTACGGCAGATACGCAGTATTTT

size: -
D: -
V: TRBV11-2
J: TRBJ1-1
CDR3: CASSEGARTEAFF
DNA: TGTGCCAGCAGCGAAGGGGCCCGCACTGAAGCTTTCTTT

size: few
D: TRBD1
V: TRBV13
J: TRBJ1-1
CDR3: CASSGQGNTEAFF
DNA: TGTGCCAGCAGCGGACAGGGGAACACTGAAGCTTTCTTT

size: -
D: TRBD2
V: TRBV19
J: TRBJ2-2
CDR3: CASSSWTSGRALTGELFF
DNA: TGTGCCAGTAGTTCCTGGACTAGCGGGAGGGCCCTCACCGGGGAGCTGTTTTTT

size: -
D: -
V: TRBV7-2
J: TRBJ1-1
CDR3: CASLEGVDEAFF
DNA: TGTGCCAGTCTCGAGGGGGTCGACGAAGCTTTCTTT

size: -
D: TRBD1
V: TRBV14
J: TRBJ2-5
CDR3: CASSQEGTGVETQYF
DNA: TGTGCCAGCAGCCAAGAAGGAACAGGGGTAGAGACCCAGTACTTC

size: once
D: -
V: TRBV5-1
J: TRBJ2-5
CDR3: CASSFGSSLAETQYF
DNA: TGCGCCAGCAGTTTCGGTAGTTCTTTGGCAGAGACCCAGTACTTC

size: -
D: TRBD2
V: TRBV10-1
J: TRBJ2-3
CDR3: CASSESRGRAPDTQYF
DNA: TGCGCCAGCAGTGAGTCTCGCGGGAGGGCCCCAGATACGCAGTATTTT

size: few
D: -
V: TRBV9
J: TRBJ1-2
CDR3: CASSVHKVGQIDGYTF
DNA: TGTGCCAGCAGCGTACACAAGGTTGGACAGATCGATGGCTACACCTTC

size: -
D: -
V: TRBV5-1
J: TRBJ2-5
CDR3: CASSLTGTETQYF
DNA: TGCGCCAGCAGCTTGACTGGGACGGAGACCCAGTACTTC

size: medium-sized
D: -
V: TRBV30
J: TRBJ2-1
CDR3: CAWSAVFAASYNEQFF
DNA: TGTGCCTGGAGTGCCGTCTTCGCGGCTAGCTACAATGAGCAGTTCTTC

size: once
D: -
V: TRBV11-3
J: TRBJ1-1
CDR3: CASSREEDTEAFF
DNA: TGTGCCAGCAGCCGGGAGGAGGACACTGAAGCTTTCTTT

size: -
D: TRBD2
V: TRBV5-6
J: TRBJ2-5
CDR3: CASSAQGGQETQYF
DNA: TGTGCCAGCAGCGCCCAGGGAGGGCAAGAGACCCAGTACTTC

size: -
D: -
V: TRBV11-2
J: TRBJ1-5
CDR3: CASSFGTSNQPQHF
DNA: TGTGCCAGCAGCTTCGGCACTAGCAATCAGCCCCAGCATTTT

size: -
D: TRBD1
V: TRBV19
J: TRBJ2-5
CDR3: CASSMAPGQGIGETQYF
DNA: TGTGCCAGTAGTATGGCCCCGGGACAGGGGATTGGGGAGACCCAGTACTTC

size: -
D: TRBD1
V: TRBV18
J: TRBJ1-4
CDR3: CASSPPGQGVFGANEKLFF
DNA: TGTGCCAGCTCACCACCGGGACAGGGGGTTTTTGGAGCTAATGAAAAACTGTTTTTT

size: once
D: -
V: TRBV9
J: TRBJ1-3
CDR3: CASSPGQSSSGNTIYF
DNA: TGTGCCAGCAGCCCTGGACAGTCTAGCTCTGGAAACACCATATATTTT

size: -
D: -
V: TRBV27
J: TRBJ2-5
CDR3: CASSPGALETQYF
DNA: TGTGCCAGCAGCCCAGGTGCGCTAGAGACCCAGTACTTC

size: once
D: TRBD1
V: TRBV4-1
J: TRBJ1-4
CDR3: CASSRAGTGLEKLFF
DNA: TGCGCCAGCAGCCGAGCCGGGACAGGGTTGGAAAAACTGTTTTTT

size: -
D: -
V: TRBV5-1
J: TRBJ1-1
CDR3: CASRTGTEAFF
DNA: TGCGCCAGTAGGACGGGCACTGAAGCTTTCTTT

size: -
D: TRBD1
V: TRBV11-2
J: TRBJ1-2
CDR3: CASSGQGAFYGYTF
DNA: TGTGCCAGCAGCGGACAGGGGGCTTTCTATGGCTACACCTTC

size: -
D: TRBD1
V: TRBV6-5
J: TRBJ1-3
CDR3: CASRTTGTYGNTIYF
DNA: TGTGCCAGCAGAACGACAGGGACCTATGGAAACACCATATATTTT

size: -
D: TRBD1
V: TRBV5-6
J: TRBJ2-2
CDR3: CASSLAGTATGELFF
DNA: TGTGCCAGCAGCTTGGCTGGGACAGCAACCGGGGAGCTGTTTTTT

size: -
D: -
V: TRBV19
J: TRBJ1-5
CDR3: CASRTVLLSNQPQHF
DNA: TGTGCCAGTAGGACGGTTTTGCTGAGCAATCAGCCCCAGCATTTT

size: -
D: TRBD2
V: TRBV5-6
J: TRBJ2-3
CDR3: CASTRDYTDTQYF
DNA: TGTGCCAGCACCCGGGACTACACAGATACGCAGTATTTT

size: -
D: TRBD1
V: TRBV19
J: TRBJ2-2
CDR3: CASSVDRGNTGELFF
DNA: TGTGCCAGTAGTGTTGACAGGGGAAACACCGGGGAGCTGTTTTTT

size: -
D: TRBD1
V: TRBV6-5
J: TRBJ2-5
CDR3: CASSYRTGWETQYF
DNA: TGTGCCAGCAGTTACCGGACAGGGTGGGAGACCCAGTACTTC

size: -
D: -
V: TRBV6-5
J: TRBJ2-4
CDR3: CASKDSQSGIQYF
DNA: TGTGCCAGCAAGGACTCCCAGTCAGGCATTCAGTACTTC

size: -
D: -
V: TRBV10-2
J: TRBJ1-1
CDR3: CASSEGQNTEAFF
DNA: TGCGCCAGCAGTGAGGGACAGAACACTGAAGCTTTCTTT

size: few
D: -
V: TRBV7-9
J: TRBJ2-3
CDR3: CASSLSQMQADTQYF
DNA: TGTGCCAGCTCTTTATCTCAAATGCAAGCCGATACGCAGTATTTT

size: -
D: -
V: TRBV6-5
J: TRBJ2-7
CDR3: CASSQTALGYEQYF
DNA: TGTGCCAGCAGTCAGACAGCGTTGGGCTACGAGCAGTACTTC

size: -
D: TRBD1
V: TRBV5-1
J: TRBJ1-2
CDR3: CASSSRTGADYGYTF
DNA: TGCGCCAGCAGCTCCCGGACAGGGGCAGACTATGGCTACACCTTC

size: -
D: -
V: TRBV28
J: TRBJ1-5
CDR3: CASSSQGTQPQHF
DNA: TGTGCCAGCAGTTCCCAGGGCACTCAGCCCCAGCATTTT